The rows below give T cell receptor beta chains drawn from one sample of a study of blood T cells in healthy people across ages. TCRdb independently ran MiXCR on the 5' RACE reads; one entry per CDR3 protein. Here the sample spans around 1,500,000 distinct CDR3 sequences, about 28% being singletons. Sequenced material: blood. Receptors originate from a woman aged 25 to 45 in good health. Both conserved end residues are part of each CDR3. Fields, in order: clone size, J gene, V gene, CDR3 protein. Clone size is stated in some rows and not others, as once, few, many or a class when expanded.

few TRBJ1-1 TRBV10-3 CAISESTQGGLNTEAFF
few TRBJ2-1 TRBV9 CASSVWSSGGYYNEQFF
many TRBJ1-2 TRBV7-9 CASSLTAANYGYTF
NA TRBJ2-4 TRBV6-5 CASSWDPQYF
few TRBJ1-2 TRBV29-1 CSVGQLKSDGYTF
NA TRBJ2-7 TRBV28 CASTRGQLRKEQYF
NA TRBJ2-1 TRBV24-1 CATGKSGLLNEQFF
NA TRBJ2-1 TRBV4-1 CASSQEEGASGNNEQFF
few TRBJ2-7 TRBV27 CASRESSSYEQYF
NA TRBJ1-3 TRBV9 CASSAGPTDTGNAIYF
NA TRBJ2-1 TRBV28 CASSLSGLAGGGHFF
once TRBJ1-5 TRBV2 CARGDRTSNQPQHF
NA TRBJ2-1 TRBV4-1 CASSQDPRGGRDEQFF
few TRBJ2-5 TRBV29-1 CSGSVGREETQYF
NA TRBJ1-2 TRBV18 CASSRAGTDGYTF
NA TRBJ1-2 TRBV11-2 CASSFNVGTDGYTF
many TRBJ2-3 TRBV6-6 CASSYSMRRGDTQYF
many TRBJ2-7 TRBV29-1 CSVYRDGGQYF
many TRBJ2-7 TRBV6-2/TRBV6-3 CASSYERNYEQYF
few TRBJ2-7 TRBV5-1 CASSSVMAGGIYEQYF
few TRBJ2-1 TRBV6-5 CASSNRGDLHNEQFF
NA TRBJ2-3 TRBV29-1 CSGGSWITDTRYF
NA TRBJ2-3 TRBV5-1 CASSPRAAWRQGATDAQYF
NA TRBJ1-2 TRBV14 CASSQLGHTF
few TRBJ1-2 TRBV20-1 CSARGGDYGYTF
many TRBJ1-2 TRBV5-1 CASSPGGTYGYTF
NA TRBJ1-5 TRBV20-1 CSASTGALSNQPQHF
few TRBJ2-2 TRBV3-1 CASSRRGNKLNTGELFF
NA TRBJ1-2 TRBV5-6 CASSRRGSLYGYTF
NA TRBJ2-7 TRBV5-1 CASSFFARYEQYF
NA TRBJ2-5 TRBV30 CAWSVRRGKEAQYF
NA TRBJ1-1 TRBV6-6 CASSLQGERTEAFF
few TRBJ1-1 TRBV2 CASSLTRNTESFF
NA TRBJ2-7 TRBV7-9 CASSTTAGAGEQYF
few TRBJ2-5 TRBV12-5 CASGLGTSAPGTQYF
NA TRBJ2-2 TRBV6-6 CASSSQGPKNTGELFF
few TRBJ2-1 TRBV10-3 CAISEIGTRREQFF
few NA TRBV28 CASSSPDWGSSYEQYF
NA TRBJ2-3 TRBV5-4 CASSLGPVGDTQYF
once TRBJ2-7 TRBV20-1 CSAPTSRGSYEQYF
NA TRBJ2-5 TRBV6-1 CASRFSGGCETQYF
once TRBJ2-5 TRBV5-1 CASSWRQGGAETQYF
NA TRBJ1-4 TRBV24-1 CATSQGDISTNEKLFF
NA TRBJ1-1 TRBV12-3/TRBV12-4 CASSFGTAREAFF